These T cell receptor beta chains were read from a single sample in a study of blood T cell repertoires in COVID-19. Assay used: immunoSEQ multiplex PCR; TCRdb lists only in-frame clones, some missing. The repertoire holds 250,000 or so clones, with over 75% as singletons. The sequencing sample was made of PBMCs or T cells enriched from blood (not recorded which). The receptors derive from a woman in her 40s who had been exposed to COVID-19. Each CDR3 is given with its conserved first and last residue. The order of the fields is J gene, clone size, V gene, D gene, CDR3 protein, CDR3 DNA. A D gene is named only where the DNA matches it firmly. Where a row states a size, it is once, few, many or the class of an expanded clone; other rows omit it.

TRBJ1-5,.,TRBV19,.,CASSIRGAGNQPQHF,TGTGCCAGTAGTATTCGGGGGGCTGGCAATCAGCCCCAGCATTTT
TRBJ2-2,once,TRBV2,TRBD2,CASSEAASGGVTRELFF,TGTGCCAGCAGTGAAGCCGCCAGCGGGGGGGTGACCCGGGAGCTGTTTTTT
TRBJ2-2,.,TRBV7-3,TRBD2,CASSGPSSGARGTGELFF,TGTGCCAGCAGCGGCCCTTCTAGCGGGGCGCGAGGCACCGGGGAGCTGTTTTTT
TRBJ2-1,.,TRBV15,TRBD2,CATGPGGWRDEQFF,TGTGCCACCGGGCCCGGGGGGTGGCGTGATGAGCAGTTCTTC
TRBJ1-1,.,TRBV4-3,.,CASSHVKGSEAFF,TGCGCCAGCAGCCACGTTAAGGGGTCTGAAGCTTTCTTT
TRBJ1-2,few,TRBV18,.,CASSQQGNYGYTF,TGTGCCAGCTCACAACAGGGTAACTATGGCTACACCTTC
TRBJ2-2,.,TRBV29-1,.,CSVRDKANTGELFF,TGCAGCGTCCGGGACAAGGCAAACACCGGGGAGCTGTTTTTT
TRBJ1-3,once,TRBV5-1,.,CASSLANRVPGNTIYF,TGCGCCAGCAGCTTGGCGAACAGAGTCCCTGGAAACACCATATATTTT
TRBJ2-1,once,TRBV7-3,TRBD2,CASSFRPTSGGASSYNEQFF,TGTGCCAGCAGCTTCCGACCGACTAGCGGGGGGGCTAGCTCCTACAATGAGCAGTTCTTC
TRBJ2-4,few,TRBV19,.,CASSKEIDVQNIQYF,TGTGCCAGTAGTAAGGAGATAGACGTCCAAAACATTCAGTACTTC
TRBJ2-5,.,TRBV12-5,.,CASGLDTGSWETQYF,TGTGCTAGTGGTTTGGATACAGGGTCCTGGGAGACCCAGTACTTC
TRBJ1-2,once,TRBV18,.,CASSRSESLYGYTF,TGTGCCAGCTCTCGTAGCGAGTCTCTCTATGGCTACACCTTC
TRBJ1-2,.,TRBV4-3,.,CASSQDREGMGYGYTF,TGCGCCAGCAGCCAAGATCGGGAGGGTATGGGCTATGGCTACACCTTC
TRBJ2-3,few,TRBV5-1,.,CASSSGDTQYF,TGCGCCAGCAGCTCCGGAGATACGCAGTATTTT
TRBJ2-7,.,TRBV4-2,.,CASSQDGQTEQYF,TGTGCCAGCAGCCAAGATGGACAGACCGAGCAGTACTTC
TRBJ1-5,few,TRBV7-8,TRBD1,CASRLGQGNNQPQHF,TGTGCCAGCAGATTAGGACAGGGAAACAATCAGCCCCAGCATTTT
TRBJ1-1,.,TRBV7-3,.,CASSLARGTEAFF,TGTGCCAGCAGCTTAGCTCGAGGCACTGAAGCTTTCTTT
TRBJ2-3,.,TRBV4-2,TRBD2,CAGSPGLITDTQYF,TGTGCCGGTTCACCGGGACTAATCACAGATACGCAGTATTTT
TRBJ1-1,.,TRBV3-1/TRBV3-2,.,CASSQSKLLGGTEAFF,TGTGCCAGCAGCCAATCGAAACTCTTGGGGGGCACTGAAGCTTTCTTT
TRBJ2-6,.,TRBV18,.,CASSPPGGQRANVLTF,TGTGCCAGCTCACCACCAGGCGGGCAGAGGGCCAACGTCCTGACTTTC
TRBJ2-2,once,TRBV3-1/TRBV3-2,.,CASSVRTGELFF,TGTGCCAGCAGCGTCAGAACCGGGGAGCTGTTTTTT
TRBJ2-5,.,TRBV5-1,TRBD1,CASSTNPGTGGKETQYF,TGCGCCAGCAGCACCAATCCAGGGACAGGGGGCAAAGAGACCCAGTACTTC
TRBJ1-5,.,TRBV4-3,.,CASSQDFTGNQPQHF,TGCGCCAGCAGCCAAGATTTCACAGGTAATCAGCCCCAGCATTTT
TRBJ2-1,.,TRBV5-1,.,CASSFTGYVSFNEQFF,TGCGCCAGCAGCTTTACAGGGTATGTCTCTTTCAATGAGCAGTTCTTC